The subject of this entry is one T cell receptor beta chain. Its antigen is not identified. The trim removed 7 bases at V and 6 bases at J, leaving 9 bases unmatched. This CDR3 has 16 amino acids. Germline assignment: CDR1 MNHEY and CDR2 SVGAGI. No cell sorting was done before RNA was extracted from the tissue. Donors were chemotherapy-naive, newly diagnosed lung cancer surgical patients in China, August–late 2014. This entry comes from a study of tumor and adjacent non-tumor tissue in lung cancer. The library came from three nested PCR rounds adapted from ARM-PCR protocols. Each CDR3 protein gets one entry after TCRdb re-called the multiplex PCR reads with MiXCR. The data contain 200,000 to 250,000 distinct CDR3 sequences, 71% of them singletons. General study results and limits: Tumor TCR diversity, when higher, was linked to shorter survival. TCR diversity was significantly greater in tumor than normal lung tissue.

This chain uses TRBV6-5 with TRBJ1-6; TRBD1 aligns across 10 bases. This clonotype originated in a man aged 60 to 69 with non-small cell lung cancer. The specimen was lung tumor tissue. The CDR3 reads CASITSRDRGNSPLHF. The CDR3 DNA reads TGTGCCAGCATAACAAGCCGGGACAGGGGTAATTCACCCCTCCACTTT.